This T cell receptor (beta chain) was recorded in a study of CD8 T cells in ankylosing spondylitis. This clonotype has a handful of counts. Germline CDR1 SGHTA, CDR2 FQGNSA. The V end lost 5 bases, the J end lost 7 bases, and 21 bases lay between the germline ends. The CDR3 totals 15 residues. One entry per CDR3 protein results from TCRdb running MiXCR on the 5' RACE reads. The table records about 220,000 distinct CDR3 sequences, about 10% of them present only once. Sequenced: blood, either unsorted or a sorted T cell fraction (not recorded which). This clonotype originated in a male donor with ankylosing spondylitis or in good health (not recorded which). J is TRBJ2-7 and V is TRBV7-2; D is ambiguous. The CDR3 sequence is CASSDQAETTMEQYF. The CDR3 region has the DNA TGTGCCAGCAGCGACCAGGCAGAAACTACGATGGAGCAGTACTTC.